The clone carrying this TCR beta chain has ten or more counts. Antigen specificity is unknown. The sample originates from a study of T-cell reconstitution after alpha-beta-depleted transplantation in children. Study conclusions and caveats: Newly produced T cells mostly provided counts and TCRbeta diversity after one year, as hyperexpanded clones declined.

Unique molecular identifiers were incorporated into the prepared TCRbeta library. Each CDR3 protein is one row after TCRdb ran MiXCR on the PCR reads. The sample includes under 750,000 distinct CDR3 sequences, 20% to 25% seen only once; the top ten take 11% to 15%. The V gene lost 0 bases and the J gene lost 3 bases, with 15 bases spanning the gap. CDR3 length: 16 amino acids. The V gene's germline CDR1 is DFQATT and CDR2 SNEGSKA (reference sequence). The sequencing here drew on PBMCs, mostly from graft donor cells, taken 360 days after TCRalphabeta/CD19-depleted stem cell transplant. This clonotype originated in a boy younger than two who had a stem cell transplant for acute myeloid leukemia, so the T cells may come from the graft donor. V usage is TRBV20-1 and J usage is TRBJ2-1; D gene uncertain. CDR3 in DNA: TGCAGTGCTAGAGATCTCTTACCCCCTAACTACAATGAGCAGTTCTTC. It encodes CSARDLLPPNYNEQFF.